Listed below are T cell receptor beta chains from one sample, sequenced in a study of T cells in Graves' hyperthyroidism and ophthalmopathy. In TCRdb, the multiplex PCR reads were re-called with MiXCR into one record per CDR3 protein. The sample lists 250,000 or so distinct CDR3 sequences; 13% to 15% were seen once. Sequenced input: blood. All receptors come from a woman in her forties or fifties with Graves' hyperthyroidism that later progressed to Graves' ophthalmopathy. Each CDR3 is given with its conserved first and last residue. D genes are given only for firm matches. Expanded clones get a size class; other rows say once, few or many, or leave the size out.

TRBV7-8	many	TRBJ2-1	.	CASSPTPYSYNEQFF	TGTGCCAGCAGCCCGACACCGTACTCCTACAATGAGCAGTTCTTC
TRBV28	many	TRBJ2-1	.	CASRYNEQFF	TGTGCCAGCAGATACAATGAGCAGTTCTTC
TRBV9	few	TRBJ1-5	.	CASSVDYVTNQPQHF	TGTGCCAGCAGCGTAGATTACGTAACCAATCAGCCCCAGCATTTT
TRBV19	.	TRBJ1-2	TRBD1	CASILVGQDHGYTF	TGTGCCAGCATCTTAGTGGGACAGGACCACGGCTACACCTTC
TRBV29-1	many	TRBJ2-7	.	CSVVMVQGLYEQYF	TGCAGCGTTGTTATGGTGCAGGGACTCTACGAGCAGTACTTC
TRBV18	many	TRBJ2-1	.	CASSPARTATYNEQFF	TGTGCCAGCTCTCCGGCCCGGACAGCTACCTACAATGAGCAGTTCTTC
TRBV28	.	TRBJ1-5	TRBD1	CASRQNWDSIYSNQPQHF	TGTGCCAGCAGACAAAACTGGGACAGTATCTATAGCAATCAGCCCCAGCATTTT
TRBV11-2	many	TRBJ2-2	.	CASSSPSVPNTGELFF	TGTGCCAGCAGTTCCCCTAGCGTACCGAACACCGGGGAGCTGTTTTTT
TRBV11-2	many	TRBJ1-2	.	CASSLVWGQGATF	.
TRBV18	.	TRBJ1-3	.	CASSPKRATSGNTIYF	TGTGCCAGCTCACCAAAGCGGGCGACCTCTGGAAACACCATATATTTT
TRBV12-3/TRBV12-4	many	TRBJ1-6	TRBD1	CASSPYTGGNSPLHF	TGTGCCAGCAGCCCTTACACAGGGGGCAATTCACCCCTCCACTTT
TRBV20-1	many	TRBJ2-5	.	CSATDGRETQYF	TGCAGTGCCACGGACGGCAGGGAGACCCAGTACTTC
TRBV10-3	many	TRBJ1-1	TRBD1	CAIRETGEDTEAFF	TGTGCCATCAGGGAGACAGGGGAGGACACTGAAGCTTTCTTT
TRBV27	many	TRBJ2-3	TRBD1	CASRFGQGNTDTQYF	TGTGCCAGTAGGTTCGGACAGGGGAATACAGATACGCAGTATTTT
TRBV5-4	few	TRBJ2-5	.	CASSLEAGGREETQYF	TGTGCCAGCAGCTTGGAGGCAGGGGGGCGAGAAGAGACCCAGTACTTC
TRBV5-1	many	TRBJ2-3	TRBD1	CASSLVPGQGREDTQYF	TGCGCCAGCAGCTTAGTCCCGGGACAGGGTAGGGAAGATACGCAGTATTTT
TRBV2	many	TRBJ1-4	.	CASSDLGSTNEKLFF	TGTGCCAGCAGTGATCTGGGGTCGACTAATGAAAAACTGTTTTTT
TRBV2	many	TRBJ2-7	TRBD2	CASYLGLADYEQYF	TGTGCCAGCTACCTGGGACTAGCGGACTACGAGCAGTACTTC
TRBV6-1	few	TRBJ2-1	TRBD2	CASSYQGTREGFF	TGTGCCAGCAGTTATCAAGGGACTAGGGAGGGGTTCTTC
TRBV20-1	many	TRBJ2-2	.	CSARDETAGNTGELFF	TGCAGTGCTAGAGATGAGACAGCAGGAAACACCGGGGAGCTGTTTTTT
TRBV6-1	.	TRBJ2-1	TRBD1	CASSIPGQGRGDEYNEQFF	TGTGCCAGCAGCATTCCGGGACAGGGAAGGGGTGACGAGTATAATGAGCAGTTCTTC